The rows below give T cell receptor beta chains drawn from one sample of a study of T cells in Graves' hyperthyroidism and ophthalmopathy. Each CDR3 protein gets one entry after TCRdb re-called the multiplex PCR reads with MiXCR. The sample includes hundreds of thousands of distinct CDR3 sequences, 38% of them seen just once. Specimen: blood. These receptors were collected from a young man with Graves' hyperthyroidism. CDR3s include the opening cysteine and the closing phenylalanine or tryptophan. The D gene is left open where the match is weak. Rows may omit the clone size; those that give it use once, few, many or a size class.

-	TRBV9	TRBJ1-2	-	CASSLRTECYGYTF	TGTGCCAGCAGCTTGAGGACAGAATGCTATGGCTACACCTTC
-	TRBV10-2	TRBJ2-7	many	CASQQGSGEQYF	TGCGCCAGCCAACAGGGCTCAGGCGAGCAGTACTTC
-	TRBV5-1	TRBJ1-1	few	CASSFGDLNTEAFF	TGCGCCAGCAGCTTCGGCGACTTGAACACTGAAGCTTTCTTT
-	TRBV7-8	TRBJ1-1	few	CASTPLWVNTEAFF	TGTGCCAGCACCCCATTGTGGGTTAACACTGAAGCTTTCTTT
-	TRBV29-1	TRBJ2-2	many	CSAVGANTGELFF	TGCAGCGCTGTCGGGGCGAACACCGGGGAGCTGTTTTTT
TRBD1	TRBV5-5	TRBJ1-1	-	CASSLAGGNEAFF	TGTGCCAGCAGCTTGGCAGGGGGGAATGAAGCTTTCTTT
-	TRBV19	TRBJ1-1	-	CASIKGEGAEAFF	TGTGCCAGCATCAAGGGTGAAGGCGCTGAAGCTTTCTTT
-	TRBV9	TRBJ2-6	many	CASSVASDSGANVLTF	TGTGCCAGCAGCGTAGCTTCGGACTCTGGGGCCAACGTCCTGACTTTC
-	TRBV12-3/TRBV12-4	TRBJ2-7	many	CASSNRYEQYF	TGTGCCAGCAGTAACCGCTACGAGCAGTACTTC
-	TRBV25-1	TRBJ1-1	many	CASRIGGGTEAFF	TGTGCCAGCAGGATCGGGGGTGGCACTGAAGCTTTCTTT
TRBD2	TRBV10-3	TRBJ2-5	-	CASIKGTVGREETQYF	TGTGCCAGCATAAAGGGGACCGTCGGGAGGGAAGAGACCCAGTACTTC
TRBD2	TRBV24-1	TRBJ2-5	many	CATSDPLAGVETQYF	TGTGCCACCAGTGATCCTTTAGCGGGAGTGGAGACCCAGTACTTC
-	TRBV25-1	TRBJ2-7	-	CASSLPPRDRTYEQYF	TGTGCCAGCAGTCTCCCTCCCCGGGACCGCACCTACGAGCAGTACTTC
TRBD1	TRBV15	TRBJ1-2	-	CATSSPQGALNGYTF	TGTGCCACCAGCAGTCCACAGGGGGCGCTTAATGGCTACACCTTC
-	TRBV7-2	TRBJ2-7	few	CASRYSYEQYF	TGTGCCAGCAGGTATTCCTACGAGCAGTACTTC
-	TRBV10-3	TRBJ1-4	-	CAISESTSSNEKLFF	TGTGCCATCAGTGAGTCGACGAGTTCTAATGAAAAACTGTTTTTT
-	TRBV7-8	TRBJ1-1	-	CASSATLEGGGTEAFF	TGTGCCAGCAGCGCAACTCTAGAGGGGGGAGGAACTGAAGCTTTCTTT
-	TRBV5-6	TRBJ2-2	-	CASYVRQLERTGELFF	TGTGCCAGCTACGTCAGGCAGCTCGAACGCACCGGGGAGCTGTTTTTT
TRBD1	TRBV6-6	TRBJ1-6	-	CASSQGGHSPLHF	TGTGCCAGCAGCCAAGGGGGCCATTCACCCCTCCACTTT
TRBD1	TRBV7-9	TRBJ1-1	-	CASLIFAGTDNTEAFF	TGTGCCAGCCTGATATTTGCCGGGACAGACAACACTGAAGCTTTCTTT
-	TRBV15	TRBJ1-1	-	CASSPNRLRAEAFF	TGTGCCAGCAGCCCTAACAGGTTGCGGGCTGAAGCTTTCTTT
-	TRBV5-1	TRBJ2-2	-	CASSALRSSNTGELFF	TGCGCCAGCAGCGCCCTGAGGAGCTCGAACACCGGGGAGCTGTTTTTT
-	TRBV2	TRBJ2-7	many	CASRDPLYEQYF	TGTGCCAGCAGGGACCCACTTTACGAGCAGTACTTC
TRBD1	TRBV9	TRBJ2-7	few	CASSRSGTGAEQYF	TGCGCCAGCAGCCGTTCCGGGACAGGGGCCGAGCAGTACTTC
-	TRBV7-9	TRBJ1-1	many	CAGGRIAEAFF	TGTGCCGGGGGGAGGATCGCTGAAGCTTTCTTT
TRBD1	TRBV7-2	TRBJ1-1	few	CASSFFRGMNTEAFF	TGTGCCAGCAGCTTTTTCAGGGGGATGAACACTGAAGCTTTCTTT
-	TRBV20-1	TRBJ1-2	many	CSARDPGIDTF	TGCAGTGCTAGAGATCCGGGAATCGACACCTTC
-	TRBV5-5	TRBJ2-7	few	CASSLGRTAVYEQYF	TGTGCCAGCAGCTTGGGTCGGACCGCCGTCTACGAGCAGTACTTC
-	TRBV19	TRBJ2-6	-	CASFRGTGFFSGANVLTF	TGTGCCAGTTTCCGGGGGACTGGCTTTTTCTCTGGGGCCAACGTCCTGACTTTC
-	TRBV7-2	TRBJ1-2	-	CASSLGPVDGEVYGYTF	TGTGCCAGCAGCTTAGGACCCGTCGACGGTGAGGTCTATGGCTACACCTTC
TRBD1	TRBV5-1	TRBJ2-7	few	CASSLKATGGLLNEQYF	TGCGCCAGCAGCTTGAAGGCCACAGGGGGTCTCCTAAACGAGCAGTACTTC
TRBD2	TRBV25-1	TRBJ2-7	-	CASRQPPGTRRSYEQYF	TGTGCCAGCAGACAACCCCCCGGGACTAGAAGAAGCTACGAGCAGTACTTC
TRBD1	TRBV7-3	TRBJ1-1	-	CASSYGTGGSEAFF	TGTGCCAGCAGTTACGGGACAGGGGGTTCTGAAGCTTTCTTT
TRBD2	TRBV2	TRBJ2-7	few	CASSSFGLAGSYEQYF	TGTGCCAGCAGTTCTTTCGGGCTAGCGGGTTCCTACGAGCAGTACTTC
TRBD1	TRBV6-5	TRBJ1-1	many	CASSLLTGTGTTEAFF	TGTGCCAGCAGTCTACTCACCGGGACAGGGACCACTGAAGCTTTCTTT
-	TRBV20-1	TRBJ1-2	few	CSARQDLANYGYTF	TGCAGTGCTAGACAGGATTTAGCTAACTATGGCTACACCTTC
-	TRBV25-1	TRBJ1-5	-	CASSAAGSQPQHF	TGTGCCAGCAGTGCGGCGGGGTCTCAGCCCCAGCATTTT
TRBD1	TRBV6-5	TRBJ1-2	few	CASIKQGANGYTF	TGTGCCAGCATTAAACAGGGGGCAAATGGCTACACCTTC
-	TRBV7-8	TRBJ2-2	-	CASSARTEGPNTGELFF	TGTGCCAGCAGCGCTAGGACAGAGGGCCCCAACACCGGGGAGCTGTTTTTT
TRBD2	TRBV2	TRBJ2-7	-	CASSPSGGYDEQYF	TGTGCCAGCAGCCCTAGCGGGGGGTACGACGAGCAGTACTTC
-	TRBV7-9	TRBJ1-2	many	CASSLAGAPGGYTF	TGTGCCAGCAGTCTGGCCGGGGCGCCGGGTGGCTACACCTTC
-	TRBV7-9	TRBJ1-1	once	CASSLTFTHDEQFF	TGTGCCAGCAGCTTGACCTTCACGCACGATGAGCAGTTCTTT
TRBD2	TRBV10-3	TRBJ2-2	many	CAISQAGAGELFF	TGTGCCATCAGTCAAGCGGGAGCCGGGGAGCTGTTTTTT
-	TRBV10-3	TRBJ1-1	many	CAISESKPYTEAFF	TGTGCCATCAGTGAGTCGAAGCCGTACACTGAAGCTTTCTTT
-	TRBV7-9	TRBJ2-7	-	CASSYGSEYGEQYF	TGTGCCAGCAGCTACGGGAGTGAGTATGGGGAGCAGTACTTC
-	TRBV2	TRBJ1-3	few	CASSEEPFSGNTIYF	TGTGCCAGCAGTGAAGAGCCATTCTCTGGAAACACCATATATTTT
-	TRBV11-2	TRBJ2-5	-	CASSTYWGPAYETQYF	TGTGCCAGCAGCACCTATTGGGGACCGGCCTACGAGACCCAGTACTTC
-	TRBV25-1	TRBJ1-2	many	CASSEYEVTGYTF	TGTGCCAGCAGTGAATATGAGGTGACGGGCTACACCTTC
-	TRBV9	TRBJ1-4	-	CASSVEGKTEATNEKLFF	TGTGCCAGCAGCGTAGAGGGGAAGACTGAAGCAACTAATGAAAAACTGTTTTTT
-	TRBV10-3	TRBJ1-6	many	CAISAEPGSPLHF	TGTGCCATCTCGGCCGAACCAGGTTCACCCCTCCACTTT
-	TRBV24-1	TRBJ1-1	-	CATHREGLNTEAFF	TGTGCCACCCACAGGGAGGGCTTGAACACTGAAGCTTTCTTT